The TCR beta chain described here comes from a study of blood T cell dynamics during melanoma immunotherapy (TCRdb year 2020). For the study in its entirety: Patients had metastatic melanoma and received first-line pembrolizumab or nivolumab plus ipilimumab as standard of care in the United Kingdom. Peripheral T cell receptor repertoires of metastatic melanoma patients were profiled before and after one cycle of checkpoint inhibitor therapy to find early correlates of response. The training cohort was made up of consecutive patients, while a further independent group of patients from the same centre was pooled to form an external validation set. The investigation overall reported the following: The study was unable to establish whether the T cell clones driving the repertoire changes were melanoma-specific or instead reflected general immune activation. Patients who later achieved disease control showed a bifurcated PBMC repertoire reorganization at W3, with increased clonality or increased diversity, unlike progressors. The relatively small sample size was acknowledged as something that could potentially limit how far the results can be generalized.

This specimen's time point label, interpreted: week 3, after first cycle of checkpoint inhibitor. Blood samples were taken at two points: before treatment (T0) and at week 3 (W3), which came after the first cycle of checkpoint blockade. Except for a couple of patients with rapid clinical progression, response was assessed 12 weeks after the first infusion by RECIST 1.1; disease control meant complete response, partial response or stable disease. Any patient who had received prior systemic cancer treatment, was on concomitant immunosuppressant therapy or had synchronous other active malignancies was excluded. TCR beta was sequenced in both bulk PBMC and plasma cell-free DNA in order to track circulating cells as well as T cell turnover. PBMC were isolated from blood with Lymphoprep and SepMate tubes, followed by red cell lysis. QIAamp DNA Blood Mini kits were used to extract DNA from PBMC and sorted T cell subsets.

Every bulk PBMC sample had a fixed 350 ng of DNA loaded. Following the manufacturer instructions, the immunoSEQ TCRb Assay kit was used to amplify TCR beta CDR3 sequences from genomic DNA. The KAPA Library Quantification Kit for Illumina platforms was used to quantify the pooled libraries by qPCR. Sequencing of the pooled libraries was done on an Illumina NextSeq 500, with clustering at 0.6-1.1 pM. The study's processing was this. Analysis of the TCR data relied on immunoSEQ ANALYZER and the R LymphoSeq package. A rearrangement efficiency score was calculated as productive divided by the sum of productive and non-productive CDR3 sequences. Clonality was measured with the Gini coefficient and diversity with the Renyi index at alpha=1, compared pairwise between timepoints within each patient. In LymphoSeq, clonal relatedness was computed using an edit distance of 3, and repertoire similarity was computed using the Bhattacharyya coefficient. Linear discriminant analysis on week-3 changes in clonality and diversity was built with the R MASS and caret packages to classify response. As stored in TCRdb, this immuneACCESS dataset retains in-frame rearrangements with V and J assigned. A fraction of the clones does not appear; measured against another copy, unresolved V genes explain less than half of the discrepancy, and the remainder lacks a known reason. V and J calls and clone size are those listed in that table; D and trimming were worked out from the DNA. The table for this sample lists roughly 30,000 clones; around 80% of them were counted only once. The ten largest clones capture about a tenth of the sample.

From the germline V gene (reference sequence), CDR1 is MNHNY and CDR2 is SVGAGI. V was cut back by 4 bases and J by 4 bases, leaving a gap of 8 bases between them. From cysteine to phenylalanine, the CDR3 is 13 amino acids long. Just CDR3 DNA is preserved here, 39 bases in frame from base 1. This clone is a singleton in its sample. Its antigen target is currently unknown. Per-base qualities were not stored, and no clone one base away is much larger. The TCR comes from a human donor with melanoma. The rearranged chain carries TRBV6-6 and TRBJ1-5; no confident D gene assignment can be made. This material consisted of blood, taken from a patient treated with checkpoint blockade. The bases read TGTGCCAGCAGTTCGACGGGGAATCAGCCCCAGCATTTT. It encodes CASSSTGNQPQHF.